This T cell receptor beta chain is from a study of persistence of HIV-infected CD4 T cells. Study-level results: Degenerate expanded CDR3beta sequences were enriched among CMV- and Gag-responding cells.

Turning to this clone: Its antigen is as yet unknown.

Cells were stimulated nonspecifically with anti-CD3/anti-CD28 magnetic beads. Sorting of responding CD4+ T cells relied on upregulated CD40 ligand together with CD69. From germline, CDR1 is SQVTM and CDR2 ANQGSEA. The CDR3 totals 11 residues. Trimming cost V 6 bases and J 4 bases, with 8 bases left between them. The libraries were made with immunoSEQ version 4 in survey mode. The method was immunoSEQ multiplex PCR; TCRdb's version includes in-frame clones alone and lacks a portion of them. The top ten clones hold roughly 0.44% of a sample with tens of thousands of clones, 88% of them seen once. The material was CD4+ T cells sorted from PBMCs after 18-hour stimulation, obtained from a patient who received antiretroviral therapy. This receptor was identified in an adult woman with HIV who was CMV-seropositive. The chain has TRBV29-1 and TRBJ2-3; D possibly corresponds to TRBD2 (6 bases). The CDR3 bases are TGCAGCGTCGGGGACTCAGATACGCAGTATTTT. Encoded protein: CSVGDSDTQYF.